The 9 T cell receptor beta chains below come from one sample, sequenced in a study of OX40 agonist ivuxolimab in advanced cancers. TCRdb keeps only in-frame clones here, not all; method: immunoSEQ multiplex PCR. The table records roughly 90,000 clones, 90% to 95% of them present only once. The source was CD4+ or CD8+ T cells sorted from blood, collected in a trial of the OX40 agonist ivuxolimab. The receptors were sampled from an adult with an advanced solid tumor such as melanoma, head and neck, liver or kidney cancer.

The V call is TRBV20-1, the J call TRBJ2-4, with TRBD1 matching over 8 bases. The germline gives CDR1 DFQATT, CDR2 SNEGSKA (reference sequence). This CDR3 comprises 11 residues. The V and J ends lost 5 bases and 7 bases, in that order; junction bases with no gene match: 1. The DNA of the CDR3 is TGCAGTGCTTGGACAGGGAACATTCAGTACTTC. Translated: CSAWTGNIQYF.

The chain has TRBV7-8 and TRBJ2-3, with 10 bases that match TRBD2. The germline gives CDR1 SGHVS, CDR2 FQNEAQ. J was trimmed by 5 bases and V by 5 bases; bases with no gene match: 7. This CDR3 comprises 15 residues. The CDR3, as DNA: TGTGCCAGCAGCCCCAGCGGGGGGGTGGGAGATACGCAGTATTTT. Its translation is CASSPSGGVGDTQYF.

J is TRBJ2-7 and V is TRBV7-9; TRBD2 agrees at 10 bases. Germline V lookup: CDR1 SEHNR, CDR2 FQNEAQ (reference sequence). The CDR3 is made up of 14 amino acids. Trimming cost V 5 bases and J 6 bases; bases outside gene matches: 7. CDR3 DNA sequence: TGTGCCAGCAGCACGAGCGGGAGGGCTTTCGAGCAGTACTTC. Amino acid sequence: CASSTSGRAFEQYF.

This chain connects TRBV4-1 to TRBJ1-6; possible D gene TRBD1, 5 bases. Germline lookup yields CDR1 MGHRA and CDR2 YSYEKL. There are 17 residues in the CDR3. Trimming took 0 bases from V and 7 from J, leaving 16 bases between them. CDR3 sequence reads: CASSQEGIGRVNSPLHF. CDR3 nucleotide sequence: TGCGCCAGCAGCCAAGAAGGGATTGGCAGGGTCAATTCACCCCTCCACTTT.

The gene calls are TRBV13 and TRBJ2-7; D is ambiguous. Germline CDR1 and CDR2: PRHDT and FYEKMQ (reference sequence). The CDR3 is 12 residues long. Trimming removed 5 bases from V and 5 bases from J, with 10 bases in between. The CDR3 here is CASSAGRDEQYF. The CDR3 bases are TGTGCCAGCAGCGCCGGACGGGACGAGCAGTACTTC.

This chain connects TRBV11-2 to TRBJ2-3; TRBD2 matches at 10 bases. Germline assignment: CDR1 SGHAT and CDR2 FQNNGV. The CDR3 length is 13 residues. Trimming at V came to 6 bases and at J to 4 bases, leaving 1 base not matched to a gene. The CDR3 reads CASRAGGADTQYF. In nucleotides, the CDR3 is TGTGCCAGCAGAGCGGGGGGGGCAGATACGCAGTATTTT.

The chain employs TRBV5-1 and TRBJ2-2; TRBD1 matches at 9 bases. The trim removed 4 bases at V and 5 bases at J, leaving 6 bases unmatched. Germline loops: CDR1 SGHRS, CDR2 YFSETQ. The CDR3 runs 15 residues. Here the CDR3 reads CASSLDRGRTGELFF. CDR3 coding DNA: TGCGCCAGCAGCCTGGACAGGGGTCGGACCGGGGAGCTGTTTTTT.

There are a few counts of this clone. This chain joins TRBV6-1 and TRBJ1-2, with D perhaps matching TRBD1 (5 bases). The CDR3 covers 14 residues. Germline loops: CDR1 MNHNS, CDR2 SASEGT. Trimming shortened V by 7 bases and J by 6 bases, and 18 bases separated the two germline ends. DNA of the CDR3: TGTGCCAGCATTGGGGGACCGTGGAGTGATGGCTACACCTTC. This codes for CASIGGPWSDGYTF.

The CDR3 loop reads CASSWDRGPVEQFF. Written as DNA, the CDR3 is TGTGCCAGCAGCTGGGACAGGGGGCCTGTTGAGCAGTTCTTC. The chain links TRBV5-4 to TRBJ2-1; 12 bases map to TRBD1. The V and J ends lost 3 bases and 9 bases, in that order; junction bases with no gene match: 4. The CDR3 length is 14 residues. The V gene's germline CDR1 is SGHNT and CDR2 YYREEE (reference sequence). The complete variable domain, with remaining parts taken from reference TRBV5-4 and TRBJ2-1, reads ETGVTQSPTHLIKTRGQQVTLRCSSQSGHNTVSWYQQALGQGPQFIFQYYREEENGRGNFPPRFSGLQFPNYSSELNVNALELDDSALYLCASSWDRGPVEQFFGPGTRLTVL.